Listed below are T cell receptor beta chains from one sample, sequenced in a study of T-cell reconstitution after alpha-beta-depleted transplantation in children. One entry per CDR3 protein results from TCRdb running MiXCR on the PCR reads. The sample consists of some 200,000 distinct CDR3 sequences, 7.5% to 9.5% of them appearing once. The sample here was PBMCs, mostly from graft donor cells, taken 360 days after TCRalphabeta/CD19-depleted stem cell transplant. The receptors stem from a male patient aged 2 to 9 who had a stem cell transplant for acute myeloid leukemia, so the T cells may come from the graft donor. The conserved cysteine and the conserved F or W are not part of the CDR3 here. Fields, in order: V gene, CDR3 protein.

TRBV5-1 ASSLASGFVDTQY
TRBV5-6 ASSLLRDTTTNEKLF
TRBV12-3/TRBV12-4 ASSPAGGVMFSPLH
TRBV20-1 SARVTGGNFGELF
TRBV4-3 ASSPRRQGNTGELF
TRBV11-3 ASSLGGQSLGTDTQY
TRBV20-1 SASRQPKDTQY
TRBV24-1 ATSAPGQLGYT
TRBV10-2 ASSDPTGGIGYT
TRBV12-3/TRBV12-4 ASSFQGWEQY
TRBV27 ASSPGTPAYNEQF
TRBV7-6 ASSLTTGQGAGETQY
TRBV12-3/TRBV12-4 ASSLQVGELF
TRBV28 ASSGGSGSSMGYNEQF
TRBV3-1 ASTPFLTDLYEQY
TRBV4-1 ASSQAYRVTSYEQY
TRBV5-1 ASSLDRISYEQY
TRBV12-3/TRBV12-4 ASSFGTYEQY
TRBV5-1 ASTVDTLESALH
TRBV4-1 ASSPLRGWIEAF
TRBV11-2 ASSLDSKQGALQTQY
TRBV12-3/TRBV12-4 ASSFKWTGLKNGNTIY
TRBV6-5 ASSYRTGGYEQY
TRBV7-2 ASSTFSRGHGDTQY
TRBV5-6 ASRYEEYGYT
TRBV29-1 SVWTELTYEQY
TRBV7-6 ASSLTVAGHFAYEQY
TRBV12-3/TRBV12-4 ASSKQGASFNEKLF
TRBV20-1 SAAGQERSYNSPLH
TRBV29-1 SVVSSGRGYEQY
TRBV15 ATSPQTGSYEQY
TRBV20-1 SARVGKGTQY
TRBV27 ASRPPLGGGIYNEQF
TRBV28 ASSLAEEAGALTDTQY
TRBV7-3 ASSSPAHRSGELF
TRBV5-1 ASSFDSRQTEAF
TRBV24-1 ATSGIGEATDTQY
TRBV12-3/TRBV12-4 ASSSLEAQY
TRBV5-5 ASSRFNGAKNEKLF
TRBV15 ATSRGLAGGPVDNEQF
TRBV20-1 SAISSGAGTEAF
TRBV5-1 ASSLAMGGRSYEQY
TRBV15 ATSRDAQTQY
TRBV10-3 ATGMTREPHGRVEQF
TRBV3-1 ASSQMVSEGYT
TRBV20-1 SPSENTDTQY
TRBV18 ASSPDRGPVYGYT
TRBV18 ASSPPGVLAMNTEAF
TRBV4-1 ASSHPLADRGSLYEQY
TRBV5-1 ASSQRLRDFTYEQY